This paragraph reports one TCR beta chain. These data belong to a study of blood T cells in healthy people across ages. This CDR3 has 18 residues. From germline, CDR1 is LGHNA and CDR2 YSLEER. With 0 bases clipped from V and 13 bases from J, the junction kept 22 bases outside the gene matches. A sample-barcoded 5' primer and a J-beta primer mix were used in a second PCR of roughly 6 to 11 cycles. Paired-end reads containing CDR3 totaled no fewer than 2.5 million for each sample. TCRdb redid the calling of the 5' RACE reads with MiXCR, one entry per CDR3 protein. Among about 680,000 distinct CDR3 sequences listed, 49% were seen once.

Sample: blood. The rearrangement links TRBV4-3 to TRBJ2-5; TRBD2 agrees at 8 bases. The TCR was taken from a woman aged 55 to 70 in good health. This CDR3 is CASSQEGLLAGGRSGMYF. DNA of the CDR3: TGCGCCAGCAGCCAAGAGGGCCTCTTGGCGGGAGGCCGCTCGGGGATGTACTTC.